This T cell receptor (beta chain) came from a study of shared clonotypes between healthy human individuals. Looked up from germline, CDR1 is LGHNA and CDR2 is YNFKEQ. The CDR3 sequence is 15 residues long. With 4 bases removed from V and 7 bases from J, the gap between germline ends came to 19 bases. Original methodology: ImmunoSEQ supplied junction-only sequences lacking quality scores, so filtering was different. Produced via immunoSEQ multiplex PCR; TCRdb's table is partial and in-frame only. The V and J calls and clone size are taken from that table; D and trimming were inferred from the DNA. The repertoire consists of 780,000 or so clones, with approximately 77% occurring once and the leading ten covering under 2%.

The TCR comes from a woman in her 30s in good health. Sequencing was done on a sample of memory CD4+ T cells sorted from blood. Documented subset: CD45RA-negative fraction. The chain links TRBV4-2 to TRBJ2-5; a weak D match, TRBD2 (5 bases). The CDR3 nucleotides are TGTGCCAGCAGCCTTCGGGGAGTTGAGTATCGGACCCAGTACTTC. Protein product: CASSLRGVEYRTQYF.